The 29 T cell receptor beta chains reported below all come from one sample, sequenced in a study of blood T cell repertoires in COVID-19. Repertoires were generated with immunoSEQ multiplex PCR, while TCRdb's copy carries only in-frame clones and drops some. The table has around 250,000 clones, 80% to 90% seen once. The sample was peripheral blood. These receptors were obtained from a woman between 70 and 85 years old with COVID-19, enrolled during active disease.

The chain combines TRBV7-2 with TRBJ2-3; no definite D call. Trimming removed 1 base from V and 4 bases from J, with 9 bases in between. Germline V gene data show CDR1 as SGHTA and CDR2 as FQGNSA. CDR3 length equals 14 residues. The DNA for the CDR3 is TGTGCCAGCAGCTTAGAGCCGATGGCAGATACGCAGTATTTT. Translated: CASSLEPMADTQYF. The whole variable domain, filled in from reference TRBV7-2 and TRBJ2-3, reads GAGVSQSPSNKVTEKGKDVELRCDPISGHTALYWYRQSLGQGLEFLIYFQGNSAPDKSGLPSDRFSAERTGGSVSTLTIQRTQQEDSAVYLCASSLEPMADTQYFGPGTRLTVL.

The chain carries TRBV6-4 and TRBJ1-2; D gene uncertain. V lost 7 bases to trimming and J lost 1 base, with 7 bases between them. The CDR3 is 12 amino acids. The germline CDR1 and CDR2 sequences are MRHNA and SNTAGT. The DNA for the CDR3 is TGTGCCAGCAACGGGAGTAACTATGGCTACACCTTC. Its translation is CASNGSNYGYTF.

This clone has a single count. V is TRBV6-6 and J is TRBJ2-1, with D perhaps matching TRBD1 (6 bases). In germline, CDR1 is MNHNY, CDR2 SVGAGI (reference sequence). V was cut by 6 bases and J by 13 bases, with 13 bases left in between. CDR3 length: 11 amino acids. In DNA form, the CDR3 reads TGTGCCAGCAGCCGGGACACCAACCAGTTCTTC. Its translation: CASSRDTNQFF.

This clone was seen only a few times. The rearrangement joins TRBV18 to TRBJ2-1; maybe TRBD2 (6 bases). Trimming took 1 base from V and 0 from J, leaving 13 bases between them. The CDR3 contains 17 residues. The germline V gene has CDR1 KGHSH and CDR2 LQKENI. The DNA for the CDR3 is TGTGCCAGCTCACCACGGGCTAGCGAAAGCTCCTACAATGAGCAGTTCTTC. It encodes CASSPRASESSYNEQFF.

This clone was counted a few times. The CDR3, as DNA: TGTGCCAGTAGTCCCAAATTGGACAGGGATGGCTACACCTTC. This encodes CASSPKLDRDGYTF. The rearrangement uses TRBV19 and TRBJ1-2, with 8 bases fitting TRBD1. This CDR3 has 14 residues. Trimming at V came to 5 bases and at J to 6 bases, leaving 8 bases not matched to a gene. Germline V gene lookup returns CDR1 LNHDA and CDR2 SQIVND (reference sequence).

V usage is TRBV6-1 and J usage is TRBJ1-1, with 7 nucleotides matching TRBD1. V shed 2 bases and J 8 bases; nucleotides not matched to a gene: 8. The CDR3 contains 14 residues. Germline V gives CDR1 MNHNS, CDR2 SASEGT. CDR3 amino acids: CASSETSTGWEAFF. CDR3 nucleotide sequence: TGTGCCAGCAGTGAAACGTCGACAGGGTGGGAAGCTTTCTTT.

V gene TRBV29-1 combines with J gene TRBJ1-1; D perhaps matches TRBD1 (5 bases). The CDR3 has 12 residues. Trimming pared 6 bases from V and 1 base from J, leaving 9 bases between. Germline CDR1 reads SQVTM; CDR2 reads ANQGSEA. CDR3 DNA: TGCAGCGTAGTGGGGGGGAACACTGAAGCTTTCTTT. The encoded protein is CSVVGGNTEAFF.

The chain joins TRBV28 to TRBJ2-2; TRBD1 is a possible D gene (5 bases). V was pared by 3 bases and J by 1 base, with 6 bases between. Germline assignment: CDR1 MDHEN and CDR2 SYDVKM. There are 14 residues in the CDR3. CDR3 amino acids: CASSFTGNTGELFF. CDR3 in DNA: TGTGCCAGCAGTTTTACAGGGAACACCGGGGAGCTGTTTTTT.

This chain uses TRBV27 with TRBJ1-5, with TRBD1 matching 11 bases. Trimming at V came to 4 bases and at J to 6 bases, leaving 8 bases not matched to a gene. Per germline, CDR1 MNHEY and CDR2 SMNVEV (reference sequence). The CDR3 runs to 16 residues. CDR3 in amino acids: CASSYKAGQGVQPQHF. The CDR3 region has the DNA TGTGCCAGCAGTTATAAGGCGGGACAGGGGGTTCAGCCCCAGCATTTT.

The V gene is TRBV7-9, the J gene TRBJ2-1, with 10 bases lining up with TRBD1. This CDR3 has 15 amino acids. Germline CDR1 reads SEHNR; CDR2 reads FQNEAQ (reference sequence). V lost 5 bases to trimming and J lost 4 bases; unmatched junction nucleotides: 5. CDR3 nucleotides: TGTGCCAGCAGCAAAGGACAGGGGGTATACAATGAGCAGTTCTTC. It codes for CASSKGQGVYNEQFF.

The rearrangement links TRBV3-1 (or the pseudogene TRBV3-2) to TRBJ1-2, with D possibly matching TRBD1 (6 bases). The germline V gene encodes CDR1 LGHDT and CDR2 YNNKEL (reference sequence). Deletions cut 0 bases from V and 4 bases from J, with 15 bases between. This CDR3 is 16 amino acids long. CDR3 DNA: TGTGCCAGCAGCCAAGATGGCACAGGGCTCGGCTATGGCTACACCTTC. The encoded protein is CASSQDGTGLGYGYTF.

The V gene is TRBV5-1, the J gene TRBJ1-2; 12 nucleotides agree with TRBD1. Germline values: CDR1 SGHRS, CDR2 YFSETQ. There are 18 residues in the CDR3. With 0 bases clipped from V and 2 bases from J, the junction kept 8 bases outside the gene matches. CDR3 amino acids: CASSLDRDRGRRNYGYTF. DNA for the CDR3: TGCGCCAGCAGCTTGGATCGGGACAGGGGGCGCCGGAACTATGGCTACACCTTC.

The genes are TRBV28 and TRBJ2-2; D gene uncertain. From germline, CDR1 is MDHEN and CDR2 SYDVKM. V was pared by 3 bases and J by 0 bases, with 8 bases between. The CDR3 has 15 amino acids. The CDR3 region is CASSFDNANTGELFF. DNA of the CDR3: TGTGCCAGCAGTTTTGACAACGCGAACACCGGGGAGCTGTTTTTT.

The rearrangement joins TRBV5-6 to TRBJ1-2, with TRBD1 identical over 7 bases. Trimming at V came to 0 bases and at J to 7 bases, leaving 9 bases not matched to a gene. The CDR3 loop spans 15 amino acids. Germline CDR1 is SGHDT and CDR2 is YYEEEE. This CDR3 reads CASSLAQTGKAGYTF. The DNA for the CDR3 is TGTGCCAGCAGCTTGGCCCAGACAGGGAAAGCTGGCTACACCTTC. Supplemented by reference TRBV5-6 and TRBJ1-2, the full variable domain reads DAGVTQSPTHLIKTRGQQVTLRCSPKSGHDTVSWYQQALGQGPQFIFQYYEEEERQRGNFPDRFSGHQFPNYSSELNVNALLLGDSALYLCASSLAQTGKAGYTFGSGTRLTVV.

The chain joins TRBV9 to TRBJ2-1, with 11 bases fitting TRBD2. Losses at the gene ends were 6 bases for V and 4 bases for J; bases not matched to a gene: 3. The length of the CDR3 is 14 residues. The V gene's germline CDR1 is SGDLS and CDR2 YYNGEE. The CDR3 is CASTRTSGYNEQFF. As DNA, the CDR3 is TGTGCCAGCACTCGGACTAGCGGGTACAATGAGCAGTTCTTC.

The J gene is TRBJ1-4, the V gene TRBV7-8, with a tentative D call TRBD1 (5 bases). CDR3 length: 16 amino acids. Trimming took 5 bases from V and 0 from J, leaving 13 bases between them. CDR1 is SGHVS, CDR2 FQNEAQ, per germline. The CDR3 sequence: CASSNRDWTTNEKLFF. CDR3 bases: TGTGCCAGCAGCAACCGGGACTGGACAACTAATGAAAAACTGTTTTTT.

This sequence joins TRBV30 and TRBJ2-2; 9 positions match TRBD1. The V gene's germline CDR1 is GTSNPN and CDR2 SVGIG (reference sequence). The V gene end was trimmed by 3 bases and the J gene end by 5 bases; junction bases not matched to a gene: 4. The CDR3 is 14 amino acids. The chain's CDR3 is CAWSKTGGTGELFF. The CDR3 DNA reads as TGTGCCTGGAGCAAGACAGGGGGAACCGGGGAGCTGTTTTTT.

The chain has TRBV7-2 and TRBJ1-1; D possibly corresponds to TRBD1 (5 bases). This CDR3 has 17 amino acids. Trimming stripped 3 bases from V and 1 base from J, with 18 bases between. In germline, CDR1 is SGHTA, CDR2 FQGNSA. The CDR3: CASSFVLFRGENTEAFF. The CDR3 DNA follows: TGTGCCAGCAGCTTTGTATTATTTAGGGGCGAGAACACTGAAGCTTTCTTT.

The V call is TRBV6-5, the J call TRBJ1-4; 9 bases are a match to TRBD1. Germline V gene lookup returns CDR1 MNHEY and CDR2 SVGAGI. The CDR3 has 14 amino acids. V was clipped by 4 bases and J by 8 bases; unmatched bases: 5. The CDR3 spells CASSSGQGGEKLFF. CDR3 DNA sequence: TGTGCCAGCAGTTCGGGACAGGGTGGAGAAAAACTGTTTTTT.

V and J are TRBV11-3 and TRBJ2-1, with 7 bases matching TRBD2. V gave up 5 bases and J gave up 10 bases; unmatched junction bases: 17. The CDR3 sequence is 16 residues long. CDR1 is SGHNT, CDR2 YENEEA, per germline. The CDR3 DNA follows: TGTGCCAGCAGCCAAGCCGGGACTACTCTTTTAGGGGAGCAGTTCTTC. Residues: CASSQAGTTLLGEQFF.

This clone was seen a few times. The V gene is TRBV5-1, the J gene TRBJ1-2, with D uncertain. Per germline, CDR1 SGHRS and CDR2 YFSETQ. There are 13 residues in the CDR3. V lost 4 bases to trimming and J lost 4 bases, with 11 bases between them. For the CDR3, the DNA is TGCGCCAGCAGCCAGGCCCGGGGCTATGGCTACACCTTC. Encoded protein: CASSQARGYGYTF.

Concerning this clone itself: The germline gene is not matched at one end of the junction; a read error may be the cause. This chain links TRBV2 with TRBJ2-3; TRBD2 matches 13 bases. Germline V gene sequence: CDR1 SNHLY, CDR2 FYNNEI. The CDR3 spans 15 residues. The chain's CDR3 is CASSEGLAGENTQYF. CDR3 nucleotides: TGTGCCAGCAGCGAAGGACTAGCGGGGGAAAATACGCAGTATTTT.

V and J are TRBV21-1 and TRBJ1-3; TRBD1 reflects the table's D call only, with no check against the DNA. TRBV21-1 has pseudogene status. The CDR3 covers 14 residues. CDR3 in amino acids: CASSRQGVGNTIYF. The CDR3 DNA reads TGTGCCAGCAGCAGACAGGGTGTTGGAAACACCATATATTTT.

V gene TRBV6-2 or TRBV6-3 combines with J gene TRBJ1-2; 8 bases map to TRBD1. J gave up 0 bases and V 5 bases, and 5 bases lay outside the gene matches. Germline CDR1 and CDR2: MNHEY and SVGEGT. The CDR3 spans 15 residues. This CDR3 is CASSTGTGANYGYTF. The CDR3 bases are TGTGCCAGCAGTACCGGGACAGGAGCTAACTATGGCTACACCTTC.

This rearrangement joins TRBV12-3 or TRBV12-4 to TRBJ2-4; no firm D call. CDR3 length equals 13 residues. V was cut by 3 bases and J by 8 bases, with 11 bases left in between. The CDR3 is CASSLAERDIQYF. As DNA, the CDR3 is TGTGCCAGCAGTTTGGCCGAGCGTGACATTCAGTACTTC.

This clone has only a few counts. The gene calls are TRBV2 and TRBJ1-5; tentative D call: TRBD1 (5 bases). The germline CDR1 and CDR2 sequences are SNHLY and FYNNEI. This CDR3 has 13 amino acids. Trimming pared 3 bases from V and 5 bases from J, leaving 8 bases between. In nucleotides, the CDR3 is TGTGCCAGCAGTGAGGGGGGGGATCAGCCCCAGCATTTT. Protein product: CASSEGGDQPQHF.

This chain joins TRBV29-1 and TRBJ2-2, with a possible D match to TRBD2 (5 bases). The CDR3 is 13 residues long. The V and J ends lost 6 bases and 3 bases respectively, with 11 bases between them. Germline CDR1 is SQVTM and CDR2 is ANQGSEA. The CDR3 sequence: CSVGLRDTGELFF. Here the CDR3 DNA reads TGCAGCGTAGGTCTGCGGGACACCGGGGAGCTGTTTTTT.

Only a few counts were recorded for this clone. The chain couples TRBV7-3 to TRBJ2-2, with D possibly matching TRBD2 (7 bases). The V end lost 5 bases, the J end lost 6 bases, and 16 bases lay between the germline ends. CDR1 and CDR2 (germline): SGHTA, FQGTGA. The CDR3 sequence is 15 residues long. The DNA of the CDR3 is TGTGCCAGCAGCCCTACAGGGCTAGCGGCCGGGGAGCTGTTTTTT. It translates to CASSPTGLAAGELFF.

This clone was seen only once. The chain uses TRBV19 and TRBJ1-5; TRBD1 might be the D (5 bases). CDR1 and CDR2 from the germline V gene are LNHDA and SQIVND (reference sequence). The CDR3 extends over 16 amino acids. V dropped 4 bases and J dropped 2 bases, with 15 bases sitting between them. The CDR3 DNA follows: TGTGCCAGTAGTAGTGGGGCCAGGTCGGGCAATCAGCCCCAGCATTTT. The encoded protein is CASSSGARSGNQPQHF.